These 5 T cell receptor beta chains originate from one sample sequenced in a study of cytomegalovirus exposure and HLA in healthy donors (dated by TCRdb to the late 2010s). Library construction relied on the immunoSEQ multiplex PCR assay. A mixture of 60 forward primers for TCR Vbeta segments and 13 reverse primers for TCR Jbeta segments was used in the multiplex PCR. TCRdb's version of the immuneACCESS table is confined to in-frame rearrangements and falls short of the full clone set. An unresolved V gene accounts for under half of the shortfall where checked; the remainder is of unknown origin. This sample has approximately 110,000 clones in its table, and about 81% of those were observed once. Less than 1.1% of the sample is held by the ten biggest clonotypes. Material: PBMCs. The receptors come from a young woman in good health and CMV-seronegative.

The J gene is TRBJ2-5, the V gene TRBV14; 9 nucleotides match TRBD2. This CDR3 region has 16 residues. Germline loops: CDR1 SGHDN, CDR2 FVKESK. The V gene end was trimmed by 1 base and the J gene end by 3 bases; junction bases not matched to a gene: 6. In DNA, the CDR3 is TGTGCCAGCAGCCAAGGTAGCGGGAGTATCGAAGAGACCCAGTACTTC. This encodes CASSQGSGSIEETQYF.

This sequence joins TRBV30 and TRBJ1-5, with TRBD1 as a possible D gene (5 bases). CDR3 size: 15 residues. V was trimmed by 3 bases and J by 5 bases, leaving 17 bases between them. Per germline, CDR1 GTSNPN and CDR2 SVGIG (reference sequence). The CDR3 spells CAWRNPDTTHQPQHF. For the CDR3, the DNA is TGTGCCTGGAGGAATCCGGACACAACTCATCAGCCCCAGCATTTT.

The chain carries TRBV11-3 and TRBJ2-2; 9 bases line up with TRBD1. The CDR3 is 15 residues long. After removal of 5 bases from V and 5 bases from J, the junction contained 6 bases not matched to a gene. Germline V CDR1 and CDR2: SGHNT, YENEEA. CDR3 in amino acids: CASSPTGGSTGELFF. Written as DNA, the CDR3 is TGTGCCAGCAGCCCGACAGGGGGTAGTACCGGGGAGCTGTTTTTT.

The CDR3 reads CASSESRRPNYGYTF. The CDR3 DNA reads as TGCGCCAGCAGTGAGTCACGGAGACCTAACTATGGCTACACCTTC. V is TRBV10-2 and J is TRBJ1-2; D unresolved. Between the trimmed V and J ends, which lost 0 bases and 0 bases, there was a span of 8 bases. CDR1 WSHSY and CDR2 SAAADI come from the germline V gene. CDR3 size: 15 residues.

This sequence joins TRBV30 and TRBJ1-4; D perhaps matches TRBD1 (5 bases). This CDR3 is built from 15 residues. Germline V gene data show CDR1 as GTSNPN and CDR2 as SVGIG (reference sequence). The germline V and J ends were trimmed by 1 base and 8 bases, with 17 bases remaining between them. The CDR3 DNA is TGTGCCTGGAGTGCCCTACAGGAAGATGGCGAAAAACTGTTTTTT. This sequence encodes CAWSALQEDGEKLFF.